This T cell receptor beta chain stems from a study of blood T cell repertoires in COVID-19. Germline V gene data show CDR1 as SGHAT and CDR2 as FQNNGV. The CDR3 runs 19 residues. V shed 5 bases, J shed 0 bases, and the junction held 19 bases outside the gene matches. Data came from immunoSEQ multiplex PCR; TCRdb stores just in-frame clones and leaves some out. The sample has around 200,000 clones, approximately 82% seen once. The chain combines TRBV11-2 with TRBJ2-7, with 7 bases lining up with TRBD2. Sample: peripheral blood. This TCR was recovered from a woman aged 45-60 years with acute or convalescent COVID-19. CDR3 sequence reads: CASSQGLVPAAGHSYEQYF. CDR3 sequence (DNA): TGTGCCAGCAGCCAAGGCTTGGTACCGGCAGCGGGGCACTCCTACGAGCAGTACTTC.